This note documents a single TCR beta chain sequence. The sample is drawn from a study of shared clonotypes between healthy human individuals. The CDR3 runs to 18 residues. Germline V gene data show CDR1 as SNHLY and CDR2 as FYNNEI. Deletions cut 2 bases from V and 4 bases from J, with 21 bases between. Here immunoSEQ multiplex PCR was the method, and the copy in TCRdb shows in-frame clones only, minus some. Seen here are roughly 1.4 million clones, just under 99% observed once, and the top ten hold about 0.35%. The clonotype originates from a man in his thirties or forties in good health. Sequenced sample: naive CD4+ T cells sorted from blood. Subset defined: CD45RA+ positively selected. The chain links TRBV2 to TRBJ1-5; weak D call: TRBD1 (5 bases). The CDR3 sequence: CASSERRGGQGRNQPQHF. The CDR3 DNA is TGTGCCAGCAGTGAACGTCGGGGCGGTCAGGGACGGAATCAGCCCCAGCATTTT.